This entry lists 29 T cell receptor beta chains sequenced from one sample in a study of T cells after yellow fever vaccination. TCRdb independently ran MiXCR on the 5' RACE reads; one entry per CDR3 protein. The sample contains about 240,000 distinct CDR3 sequences, about 7% of which appear only once. The sample in question was CD4+ T cells sorted from PBMCs, obtained 15 days after the yellow fever booster vaccination. These receptors originate from a man between 25 and 39 years old who received the YFV17D yellow fever vaccine.

This sequence joins TRBV24-1 and TRBJ2-1; D gene ambiguous. The CDR3 consists of 12 residues. V lost 10 bases, J lost 0 bases, and 6 bases lay in between. The germline V gene has CDR1 KGHDR and CDR2 SFDVKD. The CDR3 protein is CATLSSYNEQFF. CDR3 nucleotide sequence: TGTGCCACGCTTAGCTCCTACAATGAGCAGTTCTTC.

This clonotype occurred many times. The chain uses TRBV11-2 and TRBJ2-1, with D maybe TRBD2 (7 bases). Germline values: CDR1 SGHAT, CDR2 FQNNGV. The CDR3 covers 17 residues. Between the trimmed V and J ends, which lost 1 base and 7 bases, there was a span of 20 bases. CDR3 amino acids: CASSLVFRGGGNNEQFF. Written as DNA, the CDR3 is TGTGCCAGCAGCTTAGTCTTTAGGGGGGGCGGGAATAATGAGCAGTTCTTC. The entire variable domain, with the rest obtained from reference TRBV11-2 and TRBJ2-1, is as follows: EAGVAQSPRYKIIEKRQSVAFWCNPISGHATLYWYQQILGQGPKLLIQFQNNGVVDDSQLPKDRFSAERLKGVDSTLKIQPAKLEDSAVYLCASSLVFRGGGNNEQFFGPGTRLTVL.

This clonotype has a count of ten or more. The V gene is TRBV7-2, the J gene TRBJ2-3; D remains ambiguous. V was shortened by 8 bases and J by 0 bases, with 12 bases between the two germline ends. CDR1 and CDR2 (germline): SGHTA, FQGNSA. CDR3 length: 14 residues. The CDR3 here is CASSRRVSTDTQYF. CDR3 sequence (DNA): TGTGCCAGCTCCCGAAGGGTCAGCACAGATACGCAGTATTTT.

This clonotype was seen at least ten times. The rearrangement uses TRBV7-8 and TRBJ1-1; a possible D gene is TRBD1 (6 bases). The CDR3 runs to 15 residues. The germline CDR1 and CDR2 sequences are SGHVS and FQNEAQ. Trimming shortened V by 1 base and J by 2 bases, and 11 bases separated the two germline ends. The CDR3 region has the DNA TGTGCCAGCAGCTTAGAGATGACAGGAAACACTGAAGCTTTCTTT. Translated, it gives CASSLEMTGNTEAFF.

In DNA form, the CDR3 reads TGTGCCAGCAGCTCCCCGAGCGGGAGTGAGACCCAGTACTTC. This sequence encodes CASSSPSGSETQYF. V usage is TRBV7-6 and J usage is TRBJ2-5, with 8 bases matching TRBD2. The length of the CDR3 is 14 residues. J was trimmed by 5 bases and V by 4 bases; bases with no gene match: 6. From germline, CDR1 is SGHVS and CDR2 FNYEAQ.

This clonotype was seen more than once but under ten times. This chain joins TRBV19 and TRBJ2-7; unclear D gene. This CDR3 has 14 amino acids. Germline V CDR1 and CDR2: LNHDA, SQIVND (reference sequence). With 3 bases removed from V and 1 base from J, the gap between germline ends came to 10 bases. CDR3 residues: CASSISRQSYEQYF. CDR3 in DNA: TGTGCCAGTAGTATCTCCCGCCAGTCCTACGAGCAGTACTTC.

The chain combines TRBV18 with TRBJ1-1; D gene unclear. V was pared by 5 bases and J by 1 base, with 11 bases between. Germline V gene lookup returns CDR1 KGHSH and CDR2 LQKENI. The CDR3 loop spans 14 amino acids. CDR3 sequence reads: CASSSGGRNTEAFF. The CDR3 DNA is TGTGCCAGCTCATCCGGCGGAAGGAACACTGAAGCTTTCTTT.

This chain uses TRBV10-1 with TRBJ1-1, with D perhaps matching TRBD1 (5 bases). Germline V lookup: CDR1 WNHNN, CDR2 SYGVQD (reference sequence). CDR3 length: 13 amino acids. Trimming removed 6 bases from V and 1 base from J, with 9 bases in between. CDR3 protein: CASRLTANTEAFF. CDR3 DNA sequence: TGCGCCAGCAGGTTGACAGCGAACACTGAAGCTTTCTTT.

The chain combines TRBV18 with TRBJ2-7, with 8 bases identical to TRBD2. V shed 3 bases and J 7 bases; nucleotides not matched to a gene: 8. The CDR3 sequence is 14 residues long. From germline, CDR1 is KGHSH and CDR2 LQKENI. CDR3 bases: TGTGCCAGCTCACCCGGGACTAGGATAATTGAGCAGTACTTC. Translation gives CASSPGTRIIEQYF.

In this sample, this clonotype turned up a few times. The chain joins TRBV7-2 to TRBJ2-3; a weak D match, TRBD1 (6 bases). CDR1 is SGHTA and CDR2 is FQGNSA in the germline V gene. This CDR3 has 16 residues. The V end lost 2 bases, the J end lost 6 bases, and 18 bases lay between the germline ends. The CDR3 protein is CASSLNTGRYGDTQYF. CDR3 DNA: TGTGCCAGCAGCTTAAACACAGGGAGATATGGGGATACGCAGTATTTT.

This clonotype was observed at least ten times. This sequence joins TRBV19 and TRBJ2-3, with D maybe TRBD2 (7 bases). Germline-derived CDR1 and CDR2 are LNHDA and SQIVND (reference sequence). The CDR3 totals 14 residues. V shed 6 bases and J shed 4 bases, with 14 bases lying between them. CDR3 region: CASRLIGGPDTQYF. The CDR3 nucleotides are TGTGCCAGTAGGCTAATCGGGGGGCCAGATACGCAGTATTTT.

V is TRBV20-1 and J is TRBJ2-7, with TRBD2 matching over 10 bases. The CDR3 is made up of 13 amino acids. CDR1 and CDR2 from the germline V gene are DFQATT and SNEGSKA (reference sequence). J was trimmed by 6 bases and V by 1 base; bases with no gene match: 3. The CDR3 here is CSARGAGGGEQYF. CDR3 bases: TGCAGTGCTAGAGGAGCGGGAGGGGGCGAGCAGTACTTC.

This clonotype has at least ten counts. J is TRBJ2-1 and V is TRBV7-2, with D tentatively TRBD2 (5 bases). CDR3 length: 15 residues. Germline V gene data show CDR1 as SGHTA and CDR2 as FQGNSA. V was clipped by 1 base and J by 1 base, with 8 bases between them. DNA of the CDR3: TGTGCCAGCAGCTTAGAAAGGAGGTCCTACAATGAGCAGTTCTTC. This encodes CASSLERRSYNEQFF.

The chain joins TRBV25-1 to TRBJ2-7; weak D call: TRBD2 (6 bases). Between the trimmed V and J ends, which lost 2 bases and 2 bases, there was a span of 25 bases. The germline gives CDR1 MGHDK, CDR2 SYGVNS. CDR3 size: 19 residues. CDR3 loop: CASSEDPRTPSGRAYEQYF. The CDR3 region has the DNA TGTGCCAGCAGTGAAGATCCAAGGACACCGAGCGGGCGTGCCTACGAGCAGTACTTC.

Only a few counts were recorded for this clonotype. V is TRBV20-1 and J is TRBJ2-7; 14 bases are a match to TRBD2. This CDR3 contains 15 residues. CDR1 and CDR2 from the germline V gene are DFQATT and SNEGSKA (reference sequence). V lost 6 bases to trimming and J lost 6 bases; unmatched junction nucleotides: 10. DNA for the CDR3: TGCAGTGCCCCTGCATCGGGACTAGCGGGAGTCGAGCAGTACTTC. Its translation: CSAPASGLAGVEQYF.

The chain uses TRBV3-1 and TRBJ1-6; the match to TRBD1 covers 8 bases. CDR1 and CDR2 from the germline V gene are LGHDT and YNNKEL (reference sequence). V lost 5 bases to trimming and J lost 7 bases; unmatched junction nucleotides: 7. The CDR3 runs to 15 residues. This chain's CDR3 is CASSTGGSGNSPLHF. DNA of the CDR3: TGTGCCAGCAGCACAGGGGGTTCTGGGAATTCACCCCTCCACTTT.

The chain carries TRBV6-2 or TRBV6-3 and TRBJ2-1, with D possibly being TRBD2 (5 bases). This CDR3 is 13 amino acids long. V lost 8 bases, J lost 2 bases, and 10 bases lay in between. The germline CDR1 and CDR2 sequences are MNHEY and SVGEGT. The CDR3 sequence is CASGYGTYNEQFF. CDR3 DNA: TGTGCCAGCGGCTACGGGACCTACAATGAGCAGTTCTTC.

This clonotype was observed a few times. The rearrangement joins TRBV5-1 to TRBJ2-1, with 10 bases matching TRBD1. The germline CDR1 and CDR2 sequences are SGHRS and YFSETQ. CDR3 length: 17 amino acids. After removal of 3 bases from V and 0 bases from J, the junction contained 6 bases not matched to a gene. The CDR3 reads CASSYAGQGSSYNEQFF. In DNA, the CDR3 is TGCGCCAGCAGCTACGCGGGACAGGGGAGCTCCTACAATGAGCAGTTCTTC.

This clonotype was seen a few times. This rearrangement joins TRBV7-2 to TRBJ2-3; no clear D. In germline, CDR1 is SGHTA, CDR2 FQGNSA. V was shortened by 6 bases and J by 4 bases, with 8 bases between the two germline ends. The CDR3 length is 12 residues. CDR3 sequence: CASRESADTQYF. CDR3 in DNA: TGTGCCAGCAGAGAGTCAGCAGATACGCAGTATTTT. The full variable domain, rest sourced from reference TRBV7-2 and TRBJ2-3, is GAGVSQSPSNKVTEKGKDVELRCDPISGHTALYWYRQSLGQGLEFLIYFQGNSAPDKSGLPSDRFSAERTGGSVSTLTIQRTQQEDSAVYLCASRESADTQYFGPGTRLTVL.

This clonotype occurred a few times. The J gene is TRBJ2-2, the V gene TRBV7-2; TRBD1 aligns across 7 bases. Looked up from germline, CDR1 is SGHTA and CDR2 is FQGNSA. The CDR3 has 15 amino acids. The J segment lost 5 bases and the V segment lost 6 bases, leaving 9 bases of the junction unmatched. The CDR3 here is CASSHRDRYTGELFF. The CDR3 nucleotides are TGTGCCAGCAGTCACCGGGACAGATATACCGGGGAGCTGTTTTTT.

In its sample, this clonotype was seen many times. This chain connects TRBV25-1 to TRBJ2-2; tentative D call: TRBD1 (5 bases). This CDR3 comprises 15 residues. With 1 base removed from V and 6 bases from J, the gap between germline ends came to 12 bases. Germline loops: CDR1 MGHDK, CDR2 SYGVNS. CDR3: CASSESGREAGELFF. The CDR3 DNA sequence: TGTGCCAGCAGTGAATCGGGCAGGGAAGCCGGGGAGCTGTTTTTT.

The rearrangement uses TRBV4-3 and TRBJ2-2; D is unresolved. Germline CDR1 is LGHNA and CDR2 is YSLEER. CDR3 size: 14 residues. V was pared by 0 bases and J by 4 bases, with 6 bases between. CDR3 bases: TGCGCCAGCAGCCAAGATGCCATCACCGGGGAGCTGTTTTTT. This codes for CASSQDAITGELFF.

The sample holds a few counts of this clonotype. The genes are TRBV5-1 and TRBJ2-7; D possibly matches TRBD1 or TRBD2 (6 bases each). V lost 0 bases to trimming and J lost 1 base, with 20 bases between them. From germline, CDR1 is SGHRS and CDR2 YFSETQ. The CDR3 covers 18 residues. The CDR3 spells CASSLGPGLGGQSYEQYF. The CDR3 DNA reads TGCGCCAGCAGCTTGGGGCCCGGGTTAGGGGGGCAATCCTACGAGCAGTACTTC.

This clonotype was observed at least ten times. J is TRBJ2-5 and V is TRBV25-1, with a tentative D call TRBD2 (6 bases). This CDR3 contains 13 residues. The germline CDR1 and CDR2 sequences are MGHDK and SYGVNS. Trimming took 4 bases from V and 10 from J, leaving 16 bases between them. The CDR3 here is CASSGLPGGVQYF. CDR3 in DNA: TGTGCCAGCAGTGGCCTGCCCGGAGGGGTCCAGTACTTC.

This clonotype was recorded at least ten times. The chain employs TRBV28 and TRBJ2-1; TRBD1 matches 7 bases. Germline CDR1 MDHEN, CDR2 SYDVKM. The junction had 1 base not matched to a gene; V was cut back by 2 bases and J by 6 bases. The CDR3 covers 13 residues. CDR3 residues: CASSLAGGNEQFF. The CDR3 DNA reads as TGTGCCAGCAGTTTAGCAGGGGGCAATGAGCAGTTCTTC.

To note about this clonotype: Without the conserved terminal phenylalanine or tryptophan, this CDR3 likely stems from a read error. The rearrangement joins TRBV7-2 to TRBJ2-7; D gene ambiguous. CDR1 and CDR2 from the germline V gene are SGHTA and FQGNSA. The CDR3 has 15 residues. The V end lost 1 base, the J end lost 2 bases, and 12 bases lay between the germline ends. DNA of the CDR3: TGTGCCAGCAGCTTAGAACGGAAGCCTACCTACGAGCAGTACTTG. Protein sequence: CASSLERKPTYEQYL.

This clonotype appeared a few times. The chain has TRBV11-2 and TRBJ1-1, with 7 bases matching TRBD1. J was trimmed by 8 bases and V by 3 bases; bases with no gene match: 3. The CDR3 loop spans 12 amino acids. Germline V gives CDR1 SGHAT, CDR2 FQNNGV. CDR3 in amino acids: CASSLETGEAFF. In DNA, the CDR3 is TGTGCCAGCAGCTTGGAGACAGGGGAAGCTTTCTTT.

This clonotype has a handful of counts. The chain combines TRBV5-1 with TRBJ2-7, with D unclear. Between the trimmed V and J ends, which lost 1 base and 5 bases, there was a span of 10 bases. CDR1 and CDR2 from the germline V gene are SGHRS and YFSETQ. The CDR3 loop spans 13 amino acids. The CDR3 coding sequence is TGCGCCAGCAGCTTGCAGTTTGAGAACGAGCAGTACTTC. Translating it yields CASSLQFENEQYF.

The rearrangement links TRBV7-6 to TRBJ2-4; 7 bases map to TRBD2. The CDR3 runs to 16 residues. Germline V gives CDR1 SGHVS, CDR2 FNYEAQ. The V gene end was trimmed by 2 bases and the J gene end by 1 base; junction bases not matched to a gene: 5. The CDR3: CASSLQAGVAKNIQYF. The CDR3 DNA reads as TGTGCCAGCAGCTTACAGGCGGGGGTGGCCAAAAACATTCAGTACTTC.